The clone carrying this T cell receptor beta chain was recorded a few times. Germline lookup yields CDR1 MNHNS and CDR2 SASEGT. This CDR3 is 15 amino acids long. V lost 7 bases and J lost 0, with 13 bases in between. This entry comes from a study of T cells in Graves' hyperthyroidism and ophthalmopathy. It was RNA transcripts that yielded the amplified TCR beta CDR3 regions. An initial round of RT-PCR targeting the TCR CDR3 relied on the HTBI primer set. TCRdb independently ran MiXCR on the multiplex PCR reads; one entry per CDR3 protein. The sample gives over 500,000 distinct CDR3 sequences, roughly 15% of which show up once; about 15% is in the top ten.

This rearrangement joins TRBV6-1 to TRBJ2-1; D perhaps matches TRBD1 (6 bases). Sequencing input: blood. This TCR was recovered from a woman between 35 and 50 years old with Graves' hyperthyroidism. The CDR3 nucleotides are TGTGCCAGCACCATAACAGGGCGCTCCTACAATGAGCAGTTCTTC. Protein sequence: CASTITGRSYNEQFF.